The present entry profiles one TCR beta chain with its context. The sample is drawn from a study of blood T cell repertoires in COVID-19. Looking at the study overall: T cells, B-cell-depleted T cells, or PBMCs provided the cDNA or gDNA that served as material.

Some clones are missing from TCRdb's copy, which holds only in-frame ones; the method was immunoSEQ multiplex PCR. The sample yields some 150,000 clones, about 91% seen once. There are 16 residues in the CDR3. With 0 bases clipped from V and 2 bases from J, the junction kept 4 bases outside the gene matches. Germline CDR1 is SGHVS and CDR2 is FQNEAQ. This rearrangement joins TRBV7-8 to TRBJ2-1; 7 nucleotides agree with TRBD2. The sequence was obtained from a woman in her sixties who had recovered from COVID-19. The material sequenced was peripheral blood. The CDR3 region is CASSLAVSGAYNEQFF. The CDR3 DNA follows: TGTGCCAGCAGCTTAGCGGTAAGCGGGGCCTACAATGAGCAGTTCTTC. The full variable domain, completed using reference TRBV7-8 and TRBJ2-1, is GAGVSQSPRYKVAKRGQDVALRCDPISGHVSLFWYQQALGQGPEFLTYFQNEAQLDKSGLPSDRFFAERPEGSVSTLKIQRTQQEDSAVYLCASSLAVSGAYNEQFFGPGTRLTVL.